This T cell receptor beta chain was sequenced in a study of blood T cell repertoires in COVID-19. TCRdb keeps only in-frame clones here, not all; method: immunoSEQ multiplex PCR. The profile shows about 270,000 clones, roughly 86% of them singletons. Germline V gene lookup returns CDR1 MNHNS and CDR2 SASEGT. The CDR3 length is 16 residues. V was cut by 2 bases and J by 4 bases, with 17 bases left in between. Sequenced sample: peripheral blood. This clonotype was sampled from a woman aged 80 or over with COVID-19, enrolled during active disease. The genes are TRBV6-1 and TRBJ1-2; D is unresolved. In DNA, the CDR3 is TGTGCCAGCAGTGAACCCGGGAACATGGGAAGCTATGGCTACACCTTC. This codes for CASSEPGNMGSYGYTF.